Each of the 10 T cell receptor beta chains below was sequenced from the same sample in a study of blood T cell repertoires in COVID-19. This table comes from immunoSEQ multiplex PCR, and its TCRdb copy is limited to in-frame clones, with some not included. The sample has about 440,000 clones, less than 95% seen once; the top ten hold less than 0.75%. The specimen was PBMCs or T cells enriched from blood (not recorded which). Receptor source: a man in his late teens or twenties who had recovered from COVID-19.

This rearrangement joins TRBV7-9 to TRBJ2-2; 7 bases map to TRBD1. The CDR3 is 17 residues long. CDR1 is SEHNR and CDR2 is FQNEAQ in the germline V gene (reference sequence). The junction had 10 bases not matched to a gene; V was cut back by 1 base and J by 5 bases. The DNA for the CDR3 is TGTGCCAGCAGCTTAGAGCGAAAAATCAGGGGGACCGGGGAGCTGTTTTTT. It translates to CASSLERKIRGTGELFF. Full variable domain (remainder filled in from reference TRBV7-9 and TRBJ2-2): DTGVSQNPRHKITKRGQNVTFRCDPISEHNRLYWYRQTLGQGPEFLTYFQNEAQLEKSRLLSDRFSAERPKGSFSTLEIQRTEQGDSAMYLCASSLERKIRGTGELFFGEGSRLTVL.

The chain carries TRBV10-1 and TRBJ2-3; 9 bases match TRBD2. V trimming: 4 bases; J trimming: 6 bases; junction bases outside the gene matches: 2. CDR1 and CDR2 from the germline V gene are WNHNN and SYGVQD (reference sequence). CDR3 length: 13 amino acids. The CDR3: CASSGLAGDTQYF. The CDR3 DNA follows: TGCGCCAGCAGTGGGCTAGCGGGGGATACGCAGTATTTT.

The chain employs TRBV7-6 and TRBJ2-1; no clear D. Germline CDR1 SGHVS, CDR2 FNYEAQ. The CDR3 sequence is 13 residues long. V was cut by 5 bases and J by 4 bases, with 9 bases left in between. CDR3 protein: CASSPEEYNEQFF. The DNA of the CDR3 is TGTGCCAGCAGCCCCGAGGAGTACAATGAGCAGTTCTTC.

The chain combines TRBV27 with TRBJ1-2; TRBD1 matches 8 bases. This CDR3 has 14 amino acids. Trimming at V came to 6 bases and at J to 4 bases, leaving 7 bases not matched to a gene. The germline V gene encodes CDR1 MNHEY and CDR2 SMNVEV (reference sequence). The CDR3 sequence is CASSPQGAVYGYTF. The CDR3 nucleotides are TGTGCCAGCAGCCCCCAGGGGGCTGTCTATGGCTACACCTTC.

This clone has only one observation. The genes are TRBV2 and TRBJ2-3, with D possibly being TRBD2 (6 bases). V was trimmed by 2 bases and J by 2 bases, leaving 11 bases between them. CDR1 is SNHLY, CDR2 FYNNEI, per germline. There are 15 residues in the CDR3. The CDR3 sequence is CASSESGLLTDTQYF. In DNA, the CDR3 is TGTGCCAGCAGTGAAAGCGGACTACTCACAGATACGCAGTATTTT.

The CDR3 DNA is TGTGCCATCAGTGAGGGGACAGGGATGAATCAGCCCCAGCATTTT. This codes for CAISEGTGMNQPQHF. This chain uses TRBV10-3 with TRBJ1-5; TRBD1 matches at 9 bases. CDR3 length: 15 amino acids. The V and J ends lost 2 bases and 4 bases, in that order; junction bases with no gene match: 3. Germline values: CDR1 ENHRY, CDR2 SYGVKD.

The gene calls are TRBV5-6 and TRBJ2-5; 7 positions agree with TRBD1. The CDR3 spans 18 residues. Germline V gene data show CDR1 as SGHDT and CDR2 as YYEEEE. V dropped 3 bases and J dropped 3; count of bases not matched to a gene: 17. The CDR3: CASSSDRDPTYLEETQYF. As DNA, the CDR3 is TGTGCCAGCAGCTCCGACAGGGACCCAACGTACCTGGAAGAGACCCAGTACTTC.

V and J are TRBV5-5 and TRBJ2-7, with 7 bases aligning to TRBD2. CDR3 length: 15 residues. V was clipped by 4 bases and J by 0 bases; unmatched bases: 7. In germline, CDR1 is SGHKS, CDR2 YYEKEE (reference sequence). The CDR3 protein is CASSPSWTSSYEQYF. As DNA, the CDR3 is TGTGCCAGCAGCCCGAGTTGGACTAGCTCCTACGAGCAGTACTTC.

This chain connects TRBV27 to TRBJ2-7; TRBD2 matches 8 bases. The V segment lost 4 bases and the J segment 7 bases; nucleotides outside the gene matches: 9. This CDR3 has 14 amino acids. The V gene's germline CDR1 is MNHEY and CDR2 SMNVEV (reference sequence). CDR3 DNA: TGTGCCAGCAGTTCCCCAGGACTAGCTGGTGAGCAGTACTTC. This codes for CASSSPGLAGEQYF.

The CDR3 is CASVSQGLMNTEAFF. The DNA of the CDR3 is TGTGCCAGCGTCTCACAGGGGTTGATGAACACTGAAGCTTTCTTT. The rearrangement joins TRBV2 to TRBJ1-1; 7 nucleotides line up with TRBD1. The CDR3 runs to 15 residues. CDR1 is SNHLY and CDR2 is FYNNEI in the germline V gene. The trim removed 8 bases at V and 0 bases at J, leaving 9 bases unmatched.